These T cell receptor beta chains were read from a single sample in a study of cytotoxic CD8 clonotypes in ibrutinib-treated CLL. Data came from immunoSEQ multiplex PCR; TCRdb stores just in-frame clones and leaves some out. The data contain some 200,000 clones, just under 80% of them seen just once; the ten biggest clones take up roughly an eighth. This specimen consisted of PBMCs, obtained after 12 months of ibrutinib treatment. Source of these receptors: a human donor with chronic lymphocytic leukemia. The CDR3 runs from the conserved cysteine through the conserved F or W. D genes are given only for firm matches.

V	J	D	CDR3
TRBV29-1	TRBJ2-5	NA	CSVSLRGGTQYF
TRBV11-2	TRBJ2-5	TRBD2	CASSLGLVVETQYF
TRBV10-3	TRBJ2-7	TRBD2	CAISERVAGDYEQYF
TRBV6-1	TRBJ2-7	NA	CASSDPGELYEQYF
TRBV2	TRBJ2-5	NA	CASSGARGVGETQYF
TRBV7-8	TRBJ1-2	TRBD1	CASSLGTGKINYGYTF
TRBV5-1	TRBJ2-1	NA	CASSSSPSSYNEQFF
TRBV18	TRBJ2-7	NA	CASSGTRGYEQYF
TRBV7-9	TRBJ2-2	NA	CASSLIGRGTGELFF
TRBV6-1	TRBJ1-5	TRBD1	CASSATGGDSGPQHF
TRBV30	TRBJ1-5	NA	CAWSYGGLSNQPQHF
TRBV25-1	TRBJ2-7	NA	CASSDRRDDEQYF
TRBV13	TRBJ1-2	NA	CASSRGRGYTF
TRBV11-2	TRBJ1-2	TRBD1	CASSSGTAYGYTF
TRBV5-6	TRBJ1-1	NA	CASSPVRPAEAFF
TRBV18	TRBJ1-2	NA	CASSPGGDYGYTF
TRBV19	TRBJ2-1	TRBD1	CASSPEGATYNEQFF
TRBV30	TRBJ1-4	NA	CAWSVVEGIATNEKLFF
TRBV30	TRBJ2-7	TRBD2	CASGGTYEQYF
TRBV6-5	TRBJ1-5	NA	CASSGRGYNQPQHF
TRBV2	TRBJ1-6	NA	CASSRQENYNSPLHF
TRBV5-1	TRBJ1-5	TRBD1	CASSLGQGGQPQHF